The rows below give T cell receptor beta chains drawn from one sample of a study of human T cells and chemical hapten exposure. TCRdb used MiXCR to reprocess the RACE reads, holding one entry per CDR3 protein. The data show 80,000 to 100,000 distinct CDR3 sequences, roughly 7.6% seen once. The source was whole blood, collected in connection with sensitization to the hapten diphenylcyclopropenone (DPC). The receptors derive from a woman aged 25 to 39 with alopecia areata. Some clones in this sample may be carry-over from other donors' samples. The CDR3 runs from the conserved cysteine through the conserved F or W. Not all rows give a size; the values are once, few, many and, for expanded clones, a class.

v_gene: TRBV20-1; j_gene: TRBJ1-2; abundance: many; CDR3aa: CSAVQGSSYGYTF
v_gene: TRBV6-1; j_gene: TRBJ1-2; abundance: few; CDR3aa: CASSYDRDYGYTF
v_gene: TRBV19; j_gene: TRBJ1-5; abundance: many; CDR3aa: CASRAWQGDQPQHF
v_gene: TRBV20-1; j_gene: TRBJ2-2; abundance: NA; CDR3aa: CSARGTGELFF
v_gene: TRBV6-6; j_gene: TRBJ2-3; abundance: many; CDR3aa: CASSPSGAQDTQYF
v_gene: TRBV12-3/TRBV12-4; j_gene: TRBJ2-2; abundance: NA; CDR3aa: CASSLRLATRRTGELFF
v_gene: TRBV11-3; j_gene: TRBJ1-1; abundance: many; CDR3aa: CASSLSSGTEAFF
v_gene: TRBV7-9; j_gene: TRBJ1-4; abundance: many; CDR3aa: CASSLAATNEKLFF
v_gene: TRBV6-2/TRBV6-3; j_gene: TRBJ2-1; abundance: few; CDR3aa: CASSYSSRGEQFF
v_gene: TRBV9; j_gene: TRBJ1-6; abundance: many; CDR3aa: CASSVSGLGSPLHF
v_gene: TRBV7-8; j_gene: TRBJ1-6; abundance: many; CDR3aa: CASSLDSWENSPLHF
v_gene: TRBV5-4; j_gene: TRBJ2-2; abundance: few; CDR3aa: CASSLGAPGQGTGELFF
v_gene: TRBV19; j_gene: TRBJ1-2; abundance: many; CDR3aa: CASKEPSGTAYGYTF
v_gene: TRBV5-1; j_gene: TRBJ2-7; abundance: NA; CDR3aa: CASSLGASIPYEQYF
v_gene: TRBV10-3; j_gene: TRBJ1-1; abundance: few; CDR3aa: CASVVARDTEAFF
v_gene: TRBV7-9; j_gene: TRBJ2-1; abundance: few; CDR3aa: CASSPPSDEQFF
v_gene: TRBV15; j_gene: TRBJ2-5; abundance: many; CDR3aa: CATSRPGQGETQYF
v_gene: TRBV25-1; j_gene: TRBJ1-6; abundance: many; CDR3aa: CASGDTPLHF
v_gene: TRBV12-5; j_gene: TRBJ1-5; abundance: NA; CDR3aa: CASGLSVGPQHQPQHF
v_gene: TRBV5-6; j_gene: TRBJ2-1; abundance: NA; CDR3aa: CASSFEGVSAYNEQFF
v_gene: TRBV5-6; j_gene: TRBJ2-5; abundance: few; CDR3aa: CASSPRGLGSSETQYF
v_gene: TRBV5-1; j_gene: TRBJ1-2; abundance: many; CDR3aa: CASSLSGASTNYGYTF
v_gene: TRBV12-3/TRBV12-4; j_gene: TRBJ2-3; abundance: NA; CDR3aa: CASSFGQSTDTQYF
v_gene: TRBV7-8; j_gene: TRBJ2-7; abundance: many; CDR3aa: CASSLVVSGTVQDEQYF
v_gene: TRBV5-1; j_gene: TRBJ2-6; abundance: NA; CDR3aa: CASSSTGFSGANVLTF
v_gene: TRBV21-1; j_gene: TRBJ2-2; abundance: many; CDR3aa: CASSKDRGRTGELFF
v_gene: TRBV7-2; j_gene: TRBJ2-1; abundance: few; CDR3aa: CASSRTSERYNEQFF
v_gene: TRBV6-5; j_gene: TRBJ2-3; abundance: few; CDR3aa: CASSLPSRPDTQYF
v_gene: TRBV6-5; j_gene: TRBJ1-6; abundance: NA; CDR3aa: CASSYSTRGDSPLNF
v_gene: TRBV7-6; j_gene: TRBJ1-1; abundance: many; CDR3aa: CASSAGGGTEAFF
v_gene: TRBV7-8; j_gene: TRBJ1-3; abundance: few; CDR3aa: CASSLYEGPGNTIYF
v_gene: TRBV6-5; j_gene: TRBJ1-6; abundance: many; CDR3aa: CASSYSGRAGAGSPLHF
v_gene: TRBV20-1; j_gene: TRBJ1-4; abundance: NA; CDR3aa: CSARGNNEKLFF
v_gene: TRBV27; j_gene: TRBJ1-1; abundance: few; CDR3aa: CASSLYQIVRDTEAFF
v_gene: TRBV3-1; j_gene: TRBJ2-7; abundance: many; CDR3aa: CASSHWPPTWISYEQYF
v_gene: TRBV6-6; j_gene: TRBJ1-5; abundance: few; CDR3aa: CASSGPSSGNQPQHF
v_gene: TRBV7-2; j_gene: TRBJ1-6; abundance: many; CDR3aa: CASSPLDREGSPLHF
v_gene: TRBV4-1; j_gene: TRBJ2-7; abundance: many; CDR3aa: CASRDSQQGSYEQYF
v_gene: TRBV2; j_gene: TRBJ1-2; abundance: NA; CDR3aa: CASSERTYGYTF
v_gene: TRBV2; j_gene: TRBJ2-7; abundance: NA; CDR3aa: CASSEGGAYSEQYF